The 15 T cell receptor beta chains given below trace back to one sample, sequenced in a study of sequential checkpoint blockade in melanoma. Treatment: randomized to nivolumab then ipilimumab (arm A) or the reverse (arm B). Only in-frame clones appear in the TCRdb table, and some are missing; sequencing was by immunoSEQ multiplex PCR. The table has over 1,500 clones, 20% to 25% seen once. This specimen consisted of tumor tissue (inferred from file names), obtained from a patient given nivolumab and ipilimumab in sequence. The source is a human donor with melanoma.

By sample fraction, this clone is medium-sized. V is TRBV6-8 and J is TRBJ2-3; no definite D call. CDR3 length equals 15 residues. With 6 bases removed from V and 0 bases from J, the gap between germline ends came to 13 bases. Germline CDR1 is MNHGY and CDR2 is SAAAGT. The DNA of the CDR3 is TGTGCCAGCAGCCGACTCTACCCTAGCACAGATACGCAGTATTTT. Amino acid sequence: CASSRLYPSTDTQYF.

The chain is built from TRBV6-8 and TRBJ2-5, with 9 nucleotides matching TRBD2. This CDR3 comprises 14 residues. CDR1 is MNHGY, CDR2 SAAAGT, per germline. Germline trimming cut 5 bases from V and 7 bases from J; bases unmatched to any gene: 8. Written as DNA, the CDR3 is TGTGCCAGCAGTGAGACTAGCGGCCAGGTGACCCAGTACTTC. This encodes CASSETSGQVTQYF.

This chain joins TRBV11-3 and TRBJ2-1; TRBD2 matches 8 bases. CDR3 length equals 15 residues. Germline V gene data show CDR1 as SGHNT and CDR2 as YENEEA. Trimming took 3 bases from V and 6 from J; bases not matched to a gene: 7. DNA of the CDR3: TGTGCCAGCAGCTTCTGGGCGGGGGGTGCCAATGAGCAGTTCTTC. Its translation is CASSFWAGGANEQFF.

By frequency in the sample, this clone is medium-sized. The V gene is TRBV11-3, the J gene TRBJ1-6; possibly TRBD1 for D (5 bases). Trimming removed 5 bases from V and 6 bases from J, with 20 bases in between. Germline CDR1 reads SGHNT; CDR2 reads YENEEA. The CDR3 spans 17 residues. CDR3 DNA sequence: TGTGCCAGCAGCGCGGGGACGTACCCTATATCTAATTCACCCCTCCACTTT. It specifies CASSAGTYPISNSPLHF.

This clone appeared a few times. The chain combines TRBV6-8 with TRBJ2-7; a weak D match, TRBD2 (5 bases). Per the germline V gene, CDR1 is MNHGY and CDR2 is SAAAGT. Trimming pared 2 bases from V and 4 bases from J, leaving 9 bases between. The CDR3 covers 13 residues. The CDR3 reads CASSYERIYEQYF. In nucleotides, the CDR3 is TGTGCCAGCAGTTACGAGCGGATTTACGAGCAGTACTTC.

This clone was recorded a few times. The J gene is TRBJ1-5, the V gene TRBV28; a possible D gene is TRBD1 (6 bases). Germline V gives CDR1 MDHEN, CDR2 SYDVKM. The CDR3 extends over 14 amino acids. V was cut by 6 bases and J by 0 bases, with 9 bases left in between. The CDR3 sequence is CASRTGFSNQPQHF. The CDR3 region has the DNA TGTGCCAGCAGAACAGGGTTTAGCAATCAGCCCCAGCATTTT.

This clone has just a few counts. The chain combines TRBV29-1 with TRBJ1-1, with 9 nucleotides matching TRBD1. The J segment lost 1 base and the V segment lost 5 bases, leaving 5 bases of the junction unmatched. The V gene's germline CDR1 is SQVTM and CDR2 ANQGSEA. CDR3 length: 14 amino acids. The CDR3 DNA sequence: TGCAGCGTTCGGACGACAGGGGGGAACACTGAAGCTTTCTTT. Protein sequence: CSVRTTGGNTEAFF.

This clone is medium-sized. CDR3 amino acids: CASSVGQGIAKNIQYF. The CDR3 DNA follows: TGTGCCAGCAGCGTAGGACAGGGTATTGCCAAAAACATTCAGTACTTC. The V call is TRBV9, the J call TRBJ2-4, with 7 bases fitting TRBD1. J lost 1 base, V lost 0 bases, and 4 bases had no gene match. This CDR3 contains 16 residues. Germline values: CDR1 SGDLS, CDR2 YYNGEE.

The sample holds many counts of this clone. The CDR3 DNA sequence: TGTGCCAGCAGCCTCGAAGGAAACAGGGGGCGCGGCAATCAGCCCCAGCATTTT. This encodes CASSLEGNRGRGNQPQHF. The rearrangement uses TRBV11-3 and TRBJ1-5; 9 bases line up with TRBD1. CDR3 length: 18 amino acids. Germline V lookup: CDR1 SGHNT, CDR2 YENEEA. V trimming: 5 bases; J trimming: 2 bases; junction bases outside the gene matches: 13.

This clone was counted only a few times. This chain links TRBV6-7 with TRBJ2-2; D unclear. TRBV6-7 is labeled an ORF, and its function is uncertain. Trimming took 8 bases from V and 4 from J, leaving 5 bases between them. CDR3 length: 11 amino acids. DNA for the CDR3: TGTGCCAGCGGGTTCACCGGGGAGCTGTTTTTT. Translation: CASGFTGELFF.

This clone rates as medium-sized (0.01 to 0.1%). The chain couples TRBV11-3 to TRBJ2-1, with 10 bases aligning to TRBD1. This CDR3 spans 15 amino acids. In germline, CDR1 is SGHNT, CDR2 YENEEA. V shed 3 bases, J shed 5 bases, and the junction held 4 bases outside the gene matches. DNA of the CDR3: TGTGCCAGCAGCTTGCAGGGACAGGGGAACAATGAGCAGTTCTTC. This sequence encodes CASSLQGQGNNEQFF.

By sample fraction, this clone is medium-sized. V is TRBV11-3 and J is TRBJ2-3, with 7 positions matching TRBD1. The CDR3 runs 14 residues. Germline-derived CDR1 and CDR2 are SGHNT and YENEEA. Losses at the gene ends were 5 bases for V and 3 bases for J; bases not matched to a gene: 5. The CDR3 region is CASSRGQMTDTQYF. The CDR3 DNA reads TGTGCCAGCAGCCGGGGACAGATGACAGATACGCAGTATTTT.

A few counts support this clone. The chain carries TRBV6-8 and TRBJ1-5; no clear D gene. The germline V gene encodes CDR1 MNHGY and CDR2 SAAAGT. The CDR3 extends over 14 amino acids. With 5 bases removed from V and 1 base from J, the gap between germline ends came to 9 bases. CDR3 protein: CASSPRISNQPQHF. The CDR3 coding sequence is TGTGCCAGCAGTCCTCGAATAAGCAATCAGCCCCAGCATTTT.

The chain recombines TRBV10-2 with TRBJ1-1; D remains unclear. V was pared by 4 bases and J by 0 bases, with 12 bases between. Germline CDR1 and CDR2: WSHSY and SAAADI. This CDR3 contains 15 residues. The CDR3 sequence is CASSGRVGMNTEAFF. CDR3 bases: TGCGCCAGCAGTGGTCGTGTAGGAATGAACACTGAAGCTTTCTTT.

This clone was found a few times. This sequence joins TRBV11-3 and TRBJ2-6; D is ambiguous. In germline, CDR1 is SGHNT, CDR2 YENEEA. This CDR3 has 14 residues. Trimming stripped 5 bases from V and 0 bases from J, with 5 bases between. CDR3: CASSVPSGANVLTF. The CDR3 DNA follows: TGTGCCAGCAGCGTCCCCTCTGGGGCCAACGTCCTGACTTTC.